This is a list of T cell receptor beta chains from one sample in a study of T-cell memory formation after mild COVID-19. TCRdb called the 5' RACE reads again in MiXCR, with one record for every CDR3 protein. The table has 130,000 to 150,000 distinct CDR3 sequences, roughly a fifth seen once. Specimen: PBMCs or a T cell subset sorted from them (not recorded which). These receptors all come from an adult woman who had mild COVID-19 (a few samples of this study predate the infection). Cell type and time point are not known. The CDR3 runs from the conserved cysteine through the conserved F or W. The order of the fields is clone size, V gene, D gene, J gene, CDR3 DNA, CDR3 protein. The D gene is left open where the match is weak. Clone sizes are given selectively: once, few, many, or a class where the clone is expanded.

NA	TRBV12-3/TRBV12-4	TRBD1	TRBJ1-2	TGTGCCAGCAGTCCAACCGGGACAGACAGCTACACCTTC	CASSPTGTDSYTF
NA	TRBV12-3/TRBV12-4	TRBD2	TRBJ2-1	TGTGCCAGCAGTTTTCCTAGCGGGGCCAATGAGCAGTTCTTC	CASSFPSGANEQFF
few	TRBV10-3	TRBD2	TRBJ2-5	TGTGCCATCAGCCGTGGGAGGCTAGCGGGAGAGGAGACCCAGTACTTC	CAISRGRLAGEETQYF
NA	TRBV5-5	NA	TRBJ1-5	TGTGCCAGCAGCTCTCAGGGATATCAGCCCCAGCATTTT	CASSSQGYQPQHF
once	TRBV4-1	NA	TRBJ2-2	TGCGCCAGCAGCCAAGTTCTTGCCAGACAATACACCGGGGAGCTGTTTTTT	CASSQVLARQYTGELFF
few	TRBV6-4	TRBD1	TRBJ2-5	TGTGCCAGCAGTGACCGGTCGGTGGCCATTGGGGACAGGGGTCAAGAGACCCAGTACTTC	CASSDRSVAIGDRGQETQYF
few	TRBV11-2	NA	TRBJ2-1	TGTGCCAGCAGCCTTCGTTCGGGCGGTTCCTACAATGAGCAGTTCTTC	CASSLRSGGSYNEQFF
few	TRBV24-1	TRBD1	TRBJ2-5	TGTGCCACCAGTGAGGGCCAGGGGGTTTCGCGAGAGACCCAGTACTTC	CATSEGQGVSRETQYF
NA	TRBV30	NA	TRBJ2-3	TGTGCCTGGAGTGTACTCGCAGATACGCAGTATTTT	CAWSVLADTQYF
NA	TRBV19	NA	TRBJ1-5	TGTGCCAGTAGTCCCACGGCGCAGGGAGTCGGGCCCCAGCATTTT	CASSPTAQGVGPQHF
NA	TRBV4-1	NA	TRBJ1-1	TGCGCCAGCAGTATCAGGGGTGGGGGCACTGAAGCTTTCTTT	CASSIRGGGTEAFF
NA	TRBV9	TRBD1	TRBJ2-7	TGTGCCAGCAGCGCGGCAGGGGGCCCTTACGCCTCCTACGAGCAGTACTTC	CASSAAGGPYASYEQYF
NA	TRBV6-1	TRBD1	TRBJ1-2	TGTGCCAGCAGGGATTCAGTGAGGGGGCAGGATGGCTACACCTTC	CASRDSVRGQDGYTF
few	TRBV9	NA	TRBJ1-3	TGTGCCAGCAGCGTAGGAATGGGGGAGATCTCTGGAAACACCATATATTTT	CASSVGMGEISGNTIYF
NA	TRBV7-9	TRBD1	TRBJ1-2	TGTGCCAGCAGCTTAGGACAGGGGGCGCAGAACACCTTC	CASSLGQGAQNTF
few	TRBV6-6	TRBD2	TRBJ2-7	TGTGCCAGCAGTTCCTGGGGTGTCACTAGCGGGGCCCCCTACGAGCAGTACTTC	CASSSWGVTSGAPYEQYF
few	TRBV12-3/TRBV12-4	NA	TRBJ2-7	TGTGCCAGCAGTTTAAGTAGTAGGCTGGAATACGAGCAGTACTTC	CASSLSSRLEYEQYF
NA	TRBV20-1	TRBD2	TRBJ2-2	TGCAGTGCTAGAGGGCTCCTAGCGGGGGCCGGGGAGCTGTTTTTT	CSARGLLAGAGELFF
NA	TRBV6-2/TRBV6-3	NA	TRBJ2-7	TGTGCCAGCAGCCGACCTACCGGGACCTACGAGCAGTACTTC	CASSRPTGTYEQYF
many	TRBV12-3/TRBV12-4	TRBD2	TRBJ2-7	TGTGCCAGCAGTCCTCGACTAGCGGGAGACGAGCAGTACTTC	CASSPRLAGDEQYF
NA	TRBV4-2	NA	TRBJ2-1	TGTGCCAGCAGCCGAAACGGCGCAGCGGACATACCCTACAATGAGCAGTTCTTC	CASSRNGAADIPYNEQFF
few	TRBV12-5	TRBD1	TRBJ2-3	TGTGCTAGTGGCCCCGGGACAGACACAGATACGCAGTATTTT	CASGPGTDTDTQYF
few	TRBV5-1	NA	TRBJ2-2	TGCGCCAGCAGCTTAGGGGGTACTGCGAACACCGGGGAGCTGTTTTTT	CASSLGGTANTGELFF
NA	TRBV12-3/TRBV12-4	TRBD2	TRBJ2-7	TGTGCCAGCAGTTTTAGCGGGAGGGCCTACGAGCAGTACTTC	CASSFSGRAYEQYF
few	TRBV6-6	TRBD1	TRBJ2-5	TGTGCCAGCAGTCCGCAGGGGGCGGGTAAGGAGACCCAGTACTTC	CASSPQGAGKETQYF
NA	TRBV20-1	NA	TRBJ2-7	TGCAGTGCCCCTAGACAGGCTGACTCCTACGAGCAGTACTTC	CSAPRQADSYEQYF
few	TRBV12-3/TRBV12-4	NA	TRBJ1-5	TGTGCCAGCAGTTTTTGGGGCAATCAGCCCCAGCATTTT	CASSFWGNQPQHF
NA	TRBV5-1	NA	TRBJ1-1	TGCGCCAGCAGCCTGTGGAGGGGGTTTGAAGTCGAGTACACTGAAGCTTTCTTT	CASSLWRGFEVEYTEAFF
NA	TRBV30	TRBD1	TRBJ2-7	TGTGCCGGACTGGGACAGGGGCCCGAGCAGTACTTC	CAGLGQGPEQYF
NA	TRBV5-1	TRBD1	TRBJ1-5	TGCGCCAGCAGCTCCGGACAGGGGAATCAGCCCCAGCATTTT	CASSSGQGNQPQHF
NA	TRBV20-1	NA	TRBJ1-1	TGCAGTGCTACGATCTTGAACACTGAAGCTTTCTTT	CSATILNTEAFF
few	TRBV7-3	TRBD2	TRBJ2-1	TGTGCCAGCAGCTTGGGGACTAGCGGGAGTTCTGAGCAGTTCTTC	CASSLGTSGSSEQFF
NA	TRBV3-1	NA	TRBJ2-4	TGTGCCAGCAAGGGGCCGTCGCCTGGGATTCAGTACTTC	CASKGPSPGIQYF
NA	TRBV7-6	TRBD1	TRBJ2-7	TGTGCCAGCAGCACCATCAGACAGGGGCTAAACGAGCAGTACTTC	CASSTIRQGLNEQYF
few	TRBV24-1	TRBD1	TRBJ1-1	TGTGCCACCAGTGATTCCCTCGGACAGGGGAACACTGAAGCTTTCTTT	CATSDSLGQGNTEAFF
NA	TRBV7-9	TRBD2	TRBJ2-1	TGTGCCAGCAGCTTATTAGCGGGAGGCCACAATGAGCAGTTCTTC	CASSLLAGGHNEQFF
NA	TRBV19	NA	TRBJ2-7	TGTGCCAGTAGTATCGATGTGGGCTCCTACGAGCAGTACTTC	CASSIDVGSYEQYF
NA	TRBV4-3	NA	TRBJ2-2	TGCGCCAGCAGCCAAGAAGTCAGGGGCCCGAACACCGGGGAGCTGTTTTTT	CASSQEVRGPNTGELFF
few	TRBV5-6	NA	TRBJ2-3	TGTGCCAGCAGCTTGCGCGAGACCTATACGCAGTATTTT	CASSLRETYTQYF
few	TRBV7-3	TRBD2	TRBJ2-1	TGTGCCAGCAGCTTATTGCTAGCGGGAGTCGATGAGCAGTTCTTC	CASSLLLAGVDEQFF